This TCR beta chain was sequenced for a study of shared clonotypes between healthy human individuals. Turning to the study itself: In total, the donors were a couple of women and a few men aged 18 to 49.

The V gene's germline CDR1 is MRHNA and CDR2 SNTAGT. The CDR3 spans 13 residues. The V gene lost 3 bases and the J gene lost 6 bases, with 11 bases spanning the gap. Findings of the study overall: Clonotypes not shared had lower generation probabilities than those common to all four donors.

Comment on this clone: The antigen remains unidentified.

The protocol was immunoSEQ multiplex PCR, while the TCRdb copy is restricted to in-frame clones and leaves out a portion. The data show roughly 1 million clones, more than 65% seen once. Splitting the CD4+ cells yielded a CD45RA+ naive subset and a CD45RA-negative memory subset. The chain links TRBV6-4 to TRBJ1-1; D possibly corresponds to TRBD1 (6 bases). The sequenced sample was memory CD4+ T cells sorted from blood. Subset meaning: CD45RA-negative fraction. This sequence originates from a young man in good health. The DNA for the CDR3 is TGTGCCAGCAGTGAAAACAGGGCGGCTGAAGCTTTCTTT. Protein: CASSENRAAEAFF.